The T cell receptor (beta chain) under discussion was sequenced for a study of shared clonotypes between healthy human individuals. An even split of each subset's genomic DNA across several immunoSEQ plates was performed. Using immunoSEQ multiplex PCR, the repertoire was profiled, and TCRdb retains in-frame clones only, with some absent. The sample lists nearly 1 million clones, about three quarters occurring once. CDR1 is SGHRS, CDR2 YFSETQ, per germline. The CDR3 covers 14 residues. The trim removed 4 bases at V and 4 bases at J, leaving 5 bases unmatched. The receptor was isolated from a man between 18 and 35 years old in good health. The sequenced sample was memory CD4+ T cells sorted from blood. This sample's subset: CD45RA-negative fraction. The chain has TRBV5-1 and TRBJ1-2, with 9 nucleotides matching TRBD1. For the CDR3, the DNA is TGCGCCAGCAGCCCGGGACAGGGCATCTATGGCTACACCTTC. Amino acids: CASSPGQGIYGYTF.